This TCR beta chain emerged from a study of breast tumors, draining lymph nodes, adjacent tissues. Notes on the study in general: That most tumor T cells come from lymph nodes remained unproven. Tumor TCR diversity was below lymph nodes but above nontumor tissue. Compared with basal-like, luminal-like tumors shared significantly more repertoire with nontumor tissue.

TCRdb reanalysed the multiplex PCR reads using MiXCR and keeps one entry per CDR3 protein. The sample has approximately 200,000 distinct CDR3 sequences, over 25% seen once. With respect to this clonotype: Its specificity is unknown.

Breast cancer patients provided tissue from their axillary draining lymph nodes. The origin of this receptor is a female donor with breast cancer. Some clones in this sample may be carry-over from other donors' samples. Sample: axillary lymph node tissue.

The CDR3 region has the DNA TGTGCCAGCAGCCAAGGACAGACCGGGGCCAACGTCCTGACTTTC. It specifies CASSQGQTGANVLTF. The chain links TRBV4-2 to TRBJ2-6; a weak D match, TRBD1 (5 bases). V shed 1 base and J shed 4 bases, with 8 bases lying between them. Germline V lookup: CDR1 LGHNA, CDR2 YNFKEQ. CDR3 length: 15 amino acids.